These 8 T cell receptor beta chains were all obtained from the same sample, sequenced in a study of beta chain features in type 1 diabetes. What was sequenced were expressed TCRB transcripts, since all of the isolated RNA had been reverse transcribed. TCRdb's copy holds only in-frame clones and misses some; the assay was immunoSEQ multiplex PCR. Of 970,000 or so clones listed, 15% to 20% are singletons. The sequenced sample consisted of naive CD4+ T cells from blood. Receptors were obtained from a woman in her late teens or twenties in good health.

This clone was found a few times. The V and J genes are TRBV7-3 and TRBJ2-2; no firm D call. This CDR3 is 12 amino acids long. V gave up 3 bases and J gave up 6 bases, with 5 bases separating them. The germline V gene encodes CDR1 SGHTA and CDR2 FQGTGA. CDR3 DNA sequence: TGTGCCAGCAGCTTTCCCGCCGGGGAGCTGTTTTTT. Encoded protein: CASSFPAGELFF.

This clone has a handful of counts. The V gene is TRBV7-9, the J gene TRBJ2-7, with 7 bases that match TRBD1. This CDR3 contains 15 residues. The J segment lost 5 bases and the V segment lost 4 bases, leaving 11 bases of the junction unmatched. Per the germline V gene, CDR1 is SEHNR and CDR2 is FQNEAQ (reference sequence). The DNA of the CDR3 is TGTGCCAGCAGCTCCGTAGGAAGAGGGGGCCACGAGCAGTACTTC. Translation gives CASSSVGRGGHEQYF.

A few counts support this clone. This chain links TRBV11-2 with TRBJ1-2; the D is unclear. This CDR3 comprises 14 residues. Germline CDR1 is SGHAT and CDR2 is FQNNGV. V was pared by 2 bases and J by 6 bases, with 13 bases between. The CDR3 here is CASSLSLGSNGYTF. CDR3 sequence (DNA): TGTGCCAGCAGCTTATCCTTGGGTTCTAATGGCTACACCTTC.

The chain recombines TRBV9 with TRBJ2-1; 7 bases map to TRBD2. The CDR3 consists of 16 residues. Per the germline V gene, CDR1 is SGDLS and CDR2 is YYNGEE. V lost 0 bases and J lost 2; bases outside the gene matches: 5. CDR3 in DNA: TGTGCCAGCAGCGTAGCGGCGGGAGCGGCCTACAATGAGCAGTTCTTC. Protein sequence: CASSVAAGAAYNEQFF.

This clone occurred a few times. This CDR3 reads CASRVFGGRSSYEQYF. The CDR3 nucleotides read TGTGCCAGCAGGGTATTTGGGGGAAGAAGCTCCTACGAGCAGTACTTC. The V and J genes are TRBV5-4 and TRBJ2-7; D tentatively reads TRBD1 or TRBD2 (5 bases each). This CDR3 region has 16 residues. Germline CDR1 reads SGHNT; CDR2 reads YYREEE (reference sequence). Trimming pared 5 bases from V and 0 bases from J, leaving 18 bases between.

V is TRBV28 and J is TRBJ2-1; 8 nucleotides match TRBD2. Unmatched junction bases numbered 15, after V lost 4 bases and J lost 7 bases. Looked up from germline, CDR1 is MDHEN and CDR2 is SYDVKM. The CDR3 covers 17 residues. The CDR3 DNA follows: TGTGCCAGCAGTTCCGTTCGGTTTGGCGGGAGGAGAAATGAGCAGTTCTTC. Translated, it gives CASSSVRFGGRRNEQFF.

This clone was recorded a few times. V gene TRBV28 combines with J gene TRBJ2-7; 10 bases map to TRBD1. The CDR3 covers 14 residues. The ends lost 3 bases at V and 3 bases at J; junction bases unmatched: 2. Germline loops: CDR1 MDHEN, CDR2 SYDVKM. The CDR3 sequence: CASSFDRGLYEQYF. The DNA of the CDR3 is TGTGCCAGCAGTTTTGACAGGGGGCTCTACGAGCAGTACTTC.

This clone was detected only a few times. The V gene is TRBV7-8, the J gene TRBJ2-5, with D unclear. V was trimmed by 0 bases and J by 5 bases, leaving 7 bases between them. CDR3 size: 13 residues. Germline CDR1 reads SGHVS; CDR2 reads FQNEAQ. The CDR3 region has the DNA TGTGCCAGCAGCTTAGCGGGAAGGGAGACCCAGTACTTC. It yields the protein CASSLAGRETQYF.